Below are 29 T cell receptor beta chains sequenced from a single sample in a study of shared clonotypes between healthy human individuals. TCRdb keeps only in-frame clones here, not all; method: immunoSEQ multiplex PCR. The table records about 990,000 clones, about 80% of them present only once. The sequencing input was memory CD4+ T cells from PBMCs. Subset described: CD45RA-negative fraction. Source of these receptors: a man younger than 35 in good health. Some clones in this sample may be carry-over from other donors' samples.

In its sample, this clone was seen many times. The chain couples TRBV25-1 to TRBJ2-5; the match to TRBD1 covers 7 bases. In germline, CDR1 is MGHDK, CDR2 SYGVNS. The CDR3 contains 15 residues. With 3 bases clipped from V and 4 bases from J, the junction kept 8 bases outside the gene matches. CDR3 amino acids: CASSDLGQWVETQYF. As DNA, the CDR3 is TGTGCCAGCAGTGATCTGGGACAGTGGGTAGAGACCCAGTACTTC.

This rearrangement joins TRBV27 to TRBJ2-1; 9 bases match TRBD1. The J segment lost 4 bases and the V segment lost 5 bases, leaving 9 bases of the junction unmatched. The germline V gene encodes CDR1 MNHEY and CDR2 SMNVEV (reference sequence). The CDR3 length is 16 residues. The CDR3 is CASSQLQGAKYNEQFF. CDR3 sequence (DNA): TGTGCCAGCAGTCAACTACAGGGGGCTAAGTACAATGAGCAGTTCTTC.

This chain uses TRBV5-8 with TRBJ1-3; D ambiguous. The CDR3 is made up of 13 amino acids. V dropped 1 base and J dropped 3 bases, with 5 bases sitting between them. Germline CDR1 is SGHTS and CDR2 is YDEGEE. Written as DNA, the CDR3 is TGTGCCAGCAGCTTGTTGGGTGGAAACACCATATATTTT. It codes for CASSLLGGNTIYF.

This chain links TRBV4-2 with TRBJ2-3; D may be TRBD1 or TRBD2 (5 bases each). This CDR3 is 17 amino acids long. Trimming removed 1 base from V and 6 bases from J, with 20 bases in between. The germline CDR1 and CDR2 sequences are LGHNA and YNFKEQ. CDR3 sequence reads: CASSQAGAGTLRDTQYF. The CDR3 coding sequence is TGTGCCAGCAGCCAAGCGGGCGCCGGGACCCTGCGCGATACGCAGTATTTT.

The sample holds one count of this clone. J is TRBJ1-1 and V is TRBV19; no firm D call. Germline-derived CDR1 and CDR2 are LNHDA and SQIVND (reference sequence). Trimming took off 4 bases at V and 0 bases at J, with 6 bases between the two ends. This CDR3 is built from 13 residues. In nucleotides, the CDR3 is TGTGCCAGTAGTACAGTATTGAACACTGAAGCTTTCTTT. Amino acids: CASSTVLNTEAFF.

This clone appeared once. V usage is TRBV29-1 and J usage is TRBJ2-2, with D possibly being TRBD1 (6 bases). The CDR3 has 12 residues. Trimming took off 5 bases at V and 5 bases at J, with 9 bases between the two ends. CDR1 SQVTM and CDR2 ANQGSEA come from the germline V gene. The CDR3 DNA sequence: TGCAGCGTTTCAGGGGATACCGGGGAGCTGTTTTTT. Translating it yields CSVSGDTGELFF.

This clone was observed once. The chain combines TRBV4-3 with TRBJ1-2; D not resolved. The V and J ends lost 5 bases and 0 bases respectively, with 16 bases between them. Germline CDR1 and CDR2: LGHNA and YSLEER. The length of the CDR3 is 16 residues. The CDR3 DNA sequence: TGCGCCAGCAGCTACGTGTCAGGCCGCTCTAACTATGGCTACACCTTC. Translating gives CASSYVSGRSNYGYTF.

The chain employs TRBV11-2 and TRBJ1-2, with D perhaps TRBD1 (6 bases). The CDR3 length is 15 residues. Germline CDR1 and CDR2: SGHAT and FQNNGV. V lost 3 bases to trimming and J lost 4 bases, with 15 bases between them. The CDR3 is CASSFRLGGLYGYTF. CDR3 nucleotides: TGTGCCAGCAGCTTTCGCTTGGGGGGCCTCTATGGCTACACCTTC.

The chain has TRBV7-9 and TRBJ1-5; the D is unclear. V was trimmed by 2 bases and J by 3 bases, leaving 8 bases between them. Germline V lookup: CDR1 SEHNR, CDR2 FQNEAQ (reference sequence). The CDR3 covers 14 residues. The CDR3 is CASSLLGSNQPQHF. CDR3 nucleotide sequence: TGTGCCAGCAGCTTATTGGGTTCCAATCAGCCCCAGCATTTT. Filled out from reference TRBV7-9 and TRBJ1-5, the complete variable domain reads DTGVSQNPRHKITKRGQNVTFRCDPISEHNRLYWYRQTLGQGPEFLTYFQNEAQLEKSRLLSDRFSAERPKGSFSTLEIQRTEQGDSAMYLCASSLLGSNQPQHFGDGTRLSIL.

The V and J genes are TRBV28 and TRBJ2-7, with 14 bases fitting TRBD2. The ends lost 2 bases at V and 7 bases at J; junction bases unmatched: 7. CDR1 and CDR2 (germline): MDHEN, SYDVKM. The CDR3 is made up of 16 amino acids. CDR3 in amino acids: CASSLGGLAGGGEQYF. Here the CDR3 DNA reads TGTGCCAGCAGTTTAGGAGGACTAGCGGGAGGTGGTGAGCAGTACTTC. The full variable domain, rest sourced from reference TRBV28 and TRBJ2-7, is DVKVTQSSRYLVKRTGEKVFLECVQDMDHENMFWYRQDPGLGLRLIYFSYDVKMKEKGDIPEGYSVSREKKERFSLILESASTNQTSMYLCASSLGGLAGGGEQYFGPGTRLTVT.

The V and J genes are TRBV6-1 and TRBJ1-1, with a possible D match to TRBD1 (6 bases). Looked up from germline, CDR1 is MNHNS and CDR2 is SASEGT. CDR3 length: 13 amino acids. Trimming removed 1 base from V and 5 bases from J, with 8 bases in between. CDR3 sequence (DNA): TGTGCCAGCAGTGAAGTACAGGGTACTGAAGCTTTCTTT. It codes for CASSEVQGTEAFF.

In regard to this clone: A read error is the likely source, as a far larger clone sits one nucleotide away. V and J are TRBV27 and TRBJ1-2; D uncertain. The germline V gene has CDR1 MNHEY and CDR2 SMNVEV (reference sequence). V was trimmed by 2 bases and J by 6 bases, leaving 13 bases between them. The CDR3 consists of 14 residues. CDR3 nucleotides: TGTGCCAGCAGTTTAACGGGTAACAACCATGGCTACACCTTC. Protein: CASSLTGNNHGYTF.

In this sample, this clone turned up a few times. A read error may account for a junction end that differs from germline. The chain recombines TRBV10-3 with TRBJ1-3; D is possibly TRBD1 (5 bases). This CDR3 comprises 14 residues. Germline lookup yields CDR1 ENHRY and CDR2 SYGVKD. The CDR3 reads CATRDSYSGSTIYF. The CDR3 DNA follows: TGTGCCACCCGTGACAGTTACTCTGGAAGCACCATATATTTT.

The chain's CDR3 is CASSRPGTGTSQEKLFF. The CDR3 region has the DNA TGCGCCAGCAGCCGTCCCGGGACAGGGACGTCGCAAGAAAAACTGTTTTTT. The chain has TRBV5-1 and TRBJ1-4; TRBD1 matches at 9 bases. V trimming: 4 bases; J trimming: 8 bases; junction bases outside the gene matches: 15. The CDR3 is 17 residues long. CDR1 and CDR2 (germline): SGHRS, YFSETQ.

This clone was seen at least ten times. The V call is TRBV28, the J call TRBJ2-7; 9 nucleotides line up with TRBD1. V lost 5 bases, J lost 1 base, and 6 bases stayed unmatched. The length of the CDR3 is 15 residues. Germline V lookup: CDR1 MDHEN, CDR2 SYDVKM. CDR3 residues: CASSATGGKSYEQYF. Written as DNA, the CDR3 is TGTGCCAGCAGTGCTACAGGGGGCAAGTCCTACGAGCAGTACTTC.

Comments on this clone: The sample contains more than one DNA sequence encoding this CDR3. Here the CDR3 reads CASSLRGRNYEQYF. For the CDR3, the DNA is TGTGCCAGCAGCTTACGAGGACGGAACTACGAGCAGTACTTC. This chain uses TRBV11-3 with TRBJ2-7; D is undetermined. The length of the CDR3 is 14 residues. V was cut by 2 bases and J by 3 bases, with 11 bases left in between. Germline V CDR1 and CDR2: SGHNT, YENEEA.

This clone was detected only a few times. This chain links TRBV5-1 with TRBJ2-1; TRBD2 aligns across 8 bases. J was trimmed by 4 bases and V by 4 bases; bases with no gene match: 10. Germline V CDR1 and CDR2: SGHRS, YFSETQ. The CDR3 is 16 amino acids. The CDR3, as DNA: TGCGCCAGCAGCCTTTTGCAGCGGGGGCTTTACAATGAGCAGTTCTTC. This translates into CASSLLQRGLYNEQFF.

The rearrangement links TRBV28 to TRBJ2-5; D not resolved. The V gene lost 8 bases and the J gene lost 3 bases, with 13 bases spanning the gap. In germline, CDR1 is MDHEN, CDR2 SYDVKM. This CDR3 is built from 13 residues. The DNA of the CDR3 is TGTGCCAGCCAACCCCCGGGTGAAGAGACCCAGTACTTC. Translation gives CASQPPGEETQYF.

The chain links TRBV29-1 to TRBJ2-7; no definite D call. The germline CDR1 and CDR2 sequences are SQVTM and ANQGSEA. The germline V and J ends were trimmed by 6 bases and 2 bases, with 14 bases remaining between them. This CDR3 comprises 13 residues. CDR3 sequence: CSVRRALTYEQYF. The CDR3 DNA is TGCAGCGTCCGACGGGCCTTAACCTACGAGCAGTACTTC.

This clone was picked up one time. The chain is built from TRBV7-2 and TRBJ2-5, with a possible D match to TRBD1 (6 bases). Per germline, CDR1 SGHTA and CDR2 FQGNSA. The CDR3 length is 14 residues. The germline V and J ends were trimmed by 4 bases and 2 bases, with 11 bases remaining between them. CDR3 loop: CASSSTGPQETQYF. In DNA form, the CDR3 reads TGTGCCAGCAGCTCGACAGGACCTCAAGAGACCCAGTACTTC.

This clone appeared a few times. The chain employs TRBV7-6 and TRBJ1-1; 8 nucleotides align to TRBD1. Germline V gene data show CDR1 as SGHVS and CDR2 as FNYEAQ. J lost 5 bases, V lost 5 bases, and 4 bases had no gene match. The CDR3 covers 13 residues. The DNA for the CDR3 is TGTGCCAGCAGCCAGACAGGGGTAACTGAAGCTTTCTTT. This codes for CASSQTGVTEAFF.

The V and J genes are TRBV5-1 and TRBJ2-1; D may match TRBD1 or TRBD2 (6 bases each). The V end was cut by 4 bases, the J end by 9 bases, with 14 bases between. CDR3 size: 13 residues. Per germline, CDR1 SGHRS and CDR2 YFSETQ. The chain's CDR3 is CASSLIEGGEQFF. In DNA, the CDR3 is TGCGCCAGCAGCCTCATTGAGGGGGGTGAGCAGTTCTTC. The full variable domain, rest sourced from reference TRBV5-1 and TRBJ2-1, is KAGVTQTPRYLIKTRGQQVTLSCSPISGHRSVSWYQQTPGQGLQFLFEYFSETQRNKGNFPGRFSGRQFSNSRSEMNVSTLELGDSALYLCASSLIEGGEQFFGPGTRLTVL.

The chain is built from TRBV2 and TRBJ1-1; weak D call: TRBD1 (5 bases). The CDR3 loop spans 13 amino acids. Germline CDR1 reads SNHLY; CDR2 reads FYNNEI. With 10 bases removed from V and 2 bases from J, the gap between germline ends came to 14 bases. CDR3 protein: CATAGRSNTEAFF. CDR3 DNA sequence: TGTGCCACGGCAGGGAGGTCTAACACTGAAGCTTTCTTT. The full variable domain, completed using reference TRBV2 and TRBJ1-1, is EPEVTQTPSHQVTQMGQEVILRCVPISNHLYFYWYRQILGQKVEFLVSFYNNEISEKSEIFDDQFSVERPDGSNFTLKIRSTKLEDSAMYFCATAGRSNTEAFFGQGTRLTVV.

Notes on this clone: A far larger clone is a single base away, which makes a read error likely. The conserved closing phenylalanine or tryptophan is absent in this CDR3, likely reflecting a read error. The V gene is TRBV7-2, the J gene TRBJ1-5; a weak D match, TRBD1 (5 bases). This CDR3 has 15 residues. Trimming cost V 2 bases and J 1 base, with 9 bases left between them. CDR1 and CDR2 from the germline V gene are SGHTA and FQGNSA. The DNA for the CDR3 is TGTGCCAGCAGCTTACTGGGGGGGAGCAATCAGCCCCAGCATCTT. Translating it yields CASSLLGGSNQPQHL.

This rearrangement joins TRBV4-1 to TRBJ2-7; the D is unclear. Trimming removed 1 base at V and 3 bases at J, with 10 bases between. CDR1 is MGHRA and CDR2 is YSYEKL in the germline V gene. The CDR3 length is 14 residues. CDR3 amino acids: CASSQGSDNYEQYF. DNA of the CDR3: TGCGCCAGCAGCCAAGGAAGCGATAACTACGAGCAGTACTTC.

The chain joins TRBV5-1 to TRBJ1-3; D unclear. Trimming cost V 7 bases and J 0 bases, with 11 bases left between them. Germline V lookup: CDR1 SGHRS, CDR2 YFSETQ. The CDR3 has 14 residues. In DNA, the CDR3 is TGCGCCAGCCGAGGCGTCAGCTCTGGAAACACCATATATTTT. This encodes CASRGVSSGNTIYF.

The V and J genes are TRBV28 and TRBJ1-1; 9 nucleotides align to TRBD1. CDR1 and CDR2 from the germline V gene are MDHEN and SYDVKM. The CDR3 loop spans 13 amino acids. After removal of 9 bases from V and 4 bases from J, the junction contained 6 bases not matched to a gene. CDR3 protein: CARSKTGGTEAFF. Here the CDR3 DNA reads TGTGCCAGAAGTAAGACAGGGGGCACTGAAGCTTTCTTT.

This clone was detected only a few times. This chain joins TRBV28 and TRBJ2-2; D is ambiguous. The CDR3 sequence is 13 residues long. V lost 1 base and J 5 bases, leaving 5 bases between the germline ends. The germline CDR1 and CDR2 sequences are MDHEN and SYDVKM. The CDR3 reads CASSLYQTGELFF. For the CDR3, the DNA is TGTGCCAGCAGTTTATACCAGACCGGGGAGCTGTTTTTT.

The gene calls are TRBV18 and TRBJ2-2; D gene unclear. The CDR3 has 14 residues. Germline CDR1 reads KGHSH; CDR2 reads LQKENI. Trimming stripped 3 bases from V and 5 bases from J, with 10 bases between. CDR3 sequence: CASSPQTATGELFF. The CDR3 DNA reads TGTGCCAGCTCACCCCAGACTGCTACCGGGGAGCTGTTTTTT.